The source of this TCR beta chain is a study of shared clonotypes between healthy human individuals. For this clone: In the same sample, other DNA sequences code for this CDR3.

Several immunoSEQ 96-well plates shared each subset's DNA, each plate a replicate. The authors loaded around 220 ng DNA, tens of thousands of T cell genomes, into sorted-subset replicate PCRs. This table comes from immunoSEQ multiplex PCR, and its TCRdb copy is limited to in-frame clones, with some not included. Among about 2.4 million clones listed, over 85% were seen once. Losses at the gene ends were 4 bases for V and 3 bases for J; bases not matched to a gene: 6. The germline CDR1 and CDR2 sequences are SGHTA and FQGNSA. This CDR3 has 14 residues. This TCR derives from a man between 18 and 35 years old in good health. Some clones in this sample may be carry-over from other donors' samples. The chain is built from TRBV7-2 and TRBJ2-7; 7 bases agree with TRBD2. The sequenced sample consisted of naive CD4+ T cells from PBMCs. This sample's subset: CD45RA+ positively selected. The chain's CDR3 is CASSSGRNSYEQYF. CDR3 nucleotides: TGTGCCAGCAGCTCCGGGAGGAATAGCTACGAGCAGTACTTC.